This record concerns one T cell receptor (beta chain) sequence. Using immunoSEQ multiplex PCR, the repertoire was profiled, and TCRdb retains in-frame clones only, with some absent. Of around 250,000 clones in the sample, less than 85% were seen once. This specimen comes from a study of blood T cell repertoires in COVID-19. The specimen sequenced was peripheral blood. The clonotype originates from a man aged 55 to 70 who had recovered from COVID-19.

CDR3 DNA sequence: TGTGCTAGTGGTAGAACTAGCGGGGGAAGCACAGATACGCAGTATTTT. It translates to CASGRTSGGSTDTQYF. The chain is built from TRBV12-5 and TRBJ2-3, with 11 bases lining up with TRBD2. The length of the CDR3 is 16 residues. Trimming removed 5 bases from V and 0 bases from J; junction bases left unmatched: 4. Germline-derived CDR1 and CDR2 are LGHNT and FRNRAP.